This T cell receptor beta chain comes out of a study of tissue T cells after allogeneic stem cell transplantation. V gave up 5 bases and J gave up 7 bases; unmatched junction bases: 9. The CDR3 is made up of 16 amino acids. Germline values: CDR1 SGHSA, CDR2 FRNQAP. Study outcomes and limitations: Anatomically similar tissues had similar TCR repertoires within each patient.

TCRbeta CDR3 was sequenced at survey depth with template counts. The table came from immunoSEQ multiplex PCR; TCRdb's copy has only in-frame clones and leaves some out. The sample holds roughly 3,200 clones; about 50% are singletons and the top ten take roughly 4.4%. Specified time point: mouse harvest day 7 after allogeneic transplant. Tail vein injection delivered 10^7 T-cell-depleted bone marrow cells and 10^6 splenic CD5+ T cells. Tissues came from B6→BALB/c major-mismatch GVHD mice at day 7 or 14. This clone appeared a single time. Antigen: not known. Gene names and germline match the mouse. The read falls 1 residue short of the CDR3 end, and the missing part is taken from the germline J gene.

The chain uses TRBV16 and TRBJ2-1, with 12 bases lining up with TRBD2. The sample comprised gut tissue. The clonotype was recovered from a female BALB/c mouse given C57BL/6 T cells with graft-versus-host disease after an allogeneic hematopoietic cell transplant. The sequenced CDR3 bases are TGTGCAAGCAGCGCTCGACTGGGGGGGCGCGGGGCTGAGCAGTTC. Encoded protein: CASSARLGGRGAEQF. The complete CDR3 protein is CASSARLGGRGAEQFF.